These 13 T cell receptor beta chains share one sample of origin, sequenced in a study of cytomegalovirus exposure and HLA in healthy donors. Primers: 60 Vbeta forward and 13 Jbeta reverse. The method was immunoSEQ multiplex PCR; TCRdb's version includes in-frame clones alone and lacks a portion of them. The data hold around 140,000 clones, with around 73% observed a single time. Sequencing was performed on PBMCs. These receptor sequences come from a female donor in good health and CMV-seronegative.

This clone turned up a few times. The chain uses TRBV18 and TRBJ1-1, with 9 bases aligning to TRBD1. The CDR3 length is 17 residues. Germline V gene sequence: CDR1 KGHSH, CDR2 LQKENI. Trimming cost V 2 bases and J 1 base; bases outside gene matches: 8. Written as DNA, the CDR3 is TGTGCCAGCTCACCAAAGATACAGGGGGCTACGAACACTGAAGCTTTCTTT. The encoded protein is CASSPKIQGATNTEAFF.

This clone turned up a few times. The chain employs TRBV7-2 and TRBJ1-2; D call uncertain. Germline V CDR1 and CDR2: SGHTA, FQGNSA. The ends were cut back, 4 bases at V and 8 bases at J, with 14 bases in the middle. CDR3 length: 13 residues. Here the CDR3 DNA reads TGTGCCAGCAGCTCTGCGGGTCGTGGAGGCTACACCTTC. It is translated as CASSSAGRGGYTF.

The V call is TRBV7-9, the J call TRBJ2-2; 7 bases match TRBD2. CDR1 is SEHNR and CDR2 is FQNEAQ in the germline V gene (reference sequence). The CDR3 is made up of 15 amino acids. The V and J ends lost 2 bases and 6 bases, in that order; junction bases with no gene match: 6. This CDR3 is CASSLSGGRAGELFF. In DNA form, the CDR3 reads TGTGCCAGCAGCTTATCTGGAGGGAGGGCCGGGGAGCTGTTTTTT. The whole variable domain, remainder taken from reference TRBV7-9 and TRBJ2-2, is DTGVSQNPRHKITKRGQNVTFRCDPISEHNRLYWYRQTLGQGPEFLTYFQNEAQLEKSRLLSDRFSAERPKGSFSTLEIQRTEQGDSAMYLCASSLSGGRAGELFFGEGSRLTVL.

This sequence joins TRBV18 and TRBJ1-4; 9 bases match TRBD1. After removal of 3 bases from V and 4 bases from J, the junction contained 9 bases not matched to a gene. The CDR3 has 17 residues. Germline V gene lookup returns CDR1 KGHSH and CDR2 LQKENI. This CDR3 is CASSPGTGSSDNEKLFF. The CDR3 DNA reads TGTGCCAGCTCACCCGGGACAGGGTCCTCCGATAATGAAAAACTGTTTTTT.

V gene TRBV7-8 combines with J gene TRBJ1-5; 9 bases line up with TRBD1. Per germline, CDR1 SGHVS and CDR2 FQNEAQ. The CDR3 extends over 16 amino acids. V shed 1 base and J 0 bases; nucleotides not matched to a gene: 1. This CDR3 reads CASSLGGQGSNQPQHF. CDR3 in DNA: TGTGCCAGCAGCTTAGGGGGACAGGGTAGCAATCAGCCCCAGCATTTT.

This rearrangement joins TRBV19 to TRBJ2-1; 13 bases are shared with TRBD2. Germline values: CDR1 LNHDA, CDR2 SQIVND (reference sequence). The CDR3 has 15 amino acids. Unmatched junction bases numbered 13, after V lost 5 bases and J lost 15 bases. CDR3 sequence: CASSSLAGGPRRSFF. Here the CDR3 DNA reads TGTGCCAGTAGTTCACTAGCGGGAGGGCCTCGGCGTTCGTTCTTC. Full variable domain (missing parts from reference TRBV19 and TRBJ2-1): DGGITQSPKYLFRKEGQNVTLSCEQNLNHDAMYWYRQDPGQGLRLIYYSQIVNDFQKGDIAEGYSVSREKKESFPLTVTSAQKNPTAFYLCASSSLAGGPRRSFFGPGTRLTVL.

The chain joins TRBV6-5 to TRBJ1-2; 9 bases are a match to TRBD1. Germline V gives CDR1 MNHEY, CDR2 SVGAGI. The V segment lost 2 bases and the J segment 7 bases; nucleotides outside the gene matches: 5. This CDR3 comprises 14 residues. Written as DNA, the CDR3 is TGTGCCAGCAGTTACCGATCACAGGGGGCTGGCTACACCTTC. It yields the protein CASSYRSQGAGYTF.

This chain links TRBV5-1 with TRBJ2-1; tentative D call: TRBD2 (5 bases). The germline V and J ends were trimmed by 0 bases and 3 bases, with 13 bases remaining between them. In germline, CDR1 is SGHRS, CDR2 YFSETQ. The CDR3 loop spans 16 amino acids. This CDR3 is CASSLDQDWDYNEQFF. CDR3 bases: TGCGCCAGCAGCTTGGACCAGGACTGGGACTACAATGAGCAGTTCTTC. Supplemented by reference TRBV5-1 and TRBJ2-1, the full variable domain reads KAGVTQTPRYLIKTRGQQVTLSCSPISGHRSVSWYQQTPGQGLQFLFEYFSETQRNKGNFPGRFSGRQFSNSRSEMNVSTLELGDSALYLCASSLDQDWDYNEQFFGPGTRLTVL.

This rearrangement joins TRBV14 to TRBJ1-2, with D unclear. Germline loops: CDR1 SGHDN, CDR2 FVKESK. Deletions cut 3 bases from V and 2 bases from J, with 10 bases between. The CDR3 loop spans 14 amino acids. In nucleotides, the CDR3 is TGTGCCAGCAGCCATGAGGGAGCGAACTATGGCTACACCTTC. Protein product: CASSHEGANYGYTF.

This clone has ten or more counts. The chain carries TRBV7-6 and TRBJ2-6, with D tentatively TRBD2 (6 bases). The germline CDR1 and CDR2 sequences are SGHVS and FNYEAQ. The CDR3 length is 16 residues. The V end was cut by 3 bases, the J end by 0 bases, with 9 bases between. The chain's CDR3 is CASSFRRDSGANVLTF. CDR3 sequence (DNA): TGTGCCAGCAGCTTTCGGAGGGACTCTGGGGCCAACGTCCTGACTTTC.

The chain employs TRBV5-6 and TRBJ2-1; possible D gene TRBD2, 6 bases. The germline gives CDR1 SGHDT, CDR2 YYEEEE. V was shortened by 3 bases and J by 7 bases, with 23 bases between the two germline ends. The CDR3 totals 17 residues. The CDR3 region is CASSYLLGGQAGNEQFF. The DNA of the CDR3 is TGTGCCAGCAGCTACCTGTTAGGCGGCCAGGCGGGGAATGAGCAGTTCTTC.

This chain joins TRBV15 and TRBJ2-2; TRBD2 matches 11 bases. J was trimmed by 3 bases and V by 1 base; bases with no gene match: 13. Germline V lookup: CDR1 LNHNV, CDR2 YYDKDF (reference sequence). This CDR3 has 20 amino acids. The CDR3 loop is CATSRGGLLAGVAYTGELFF. The CDR3 nucleotides read TGTGCCACCAGCAGAGGGGGGTTACTAGCGGGAGTGGCATACACCGGGGAGCTGTTTTTT. Combining the CDR3 with reference TRBV15 and TRBJ2-2 gives the whole variable domain DAMVIQNPRYQVTQFGKPVTLSCSQTLNHNVMYWYQQKSSQAPKLLFHYYDKDFNNEADTPDNFQSRRPNTSFCFLDIRSPGLGDTAMYLCATSRGGLLAGVAYTGELFFGEGSRLTVL.

The J gene is TRBJ2-3, the V gene TRBV9; TRBD1 matches at 8 bases. V dropped 2 bases and J dropped 3; count of bases not matched to a gene: 8. The CDR3 is 16 residues long. Germline assignment: CDR1 SGDLS and CDR2 YYNGEE. CDR3: CASSVDRDRRTDTQYF. The CDR3 nucleotides are TGTGCCAGCAGCGTGGACCGGGACAGGAGGACAGATACGCAGTATTTT.